One and the same sample provided the 23 T cell receptor beta chains below, sequenced in a study of blood T cell repertoires in COVID-19. TCRdb's table, derived via immunoSEQ multiplex PCR, lists solely in-frame clones and lacks some. The sample holds under 65,000 clones; 85% to 90% are singletons and the top ten take approximately 1.3%. The material sequenced was peripheral blood. The receptors here all came from a man aged 60 to 75 with acute or convalescent COVID-19.

The chain uses TRBV12-3 or TRBV12-4 and TRBJ2-1; D call uncertain. The V gene lost 6 bases and the J gene lost 8 bases, with 11 bases spanning the gap. CDR3 length equals 12 residues. CDR3 DNA sequence: TGTGCCAGCAGCATAGAGGTCGATGAGCAGTTCTTC. Protein sequence: CASSIEVDEQFF.

The chain combines TRBV5-4 with TRBJ1-6; D not resolved. Trimming removed 3 bases from V and 0 bases from J, with 10 bases in between. Germline CDR1 reads SGHNT; CDR2 reads YYREEE (reference sequence). This CDR3 region has 16 residues. The CDR3 region is CASSSDSSSYNSPLHF. The CDR3 coding sequence is TGTGCCAGCAGCTCGGACTCGAGCTCCTATAATTCACCCCTCCACTTT.

The chain is built from TRBV10-3 and TRBJ2-2, with TRBD1 matching over 8 bases. From germline, CDR1 is ENHRY and CDR2 SYGVKD. Trimming at V came to 7 bases and at J to 3 bases, leaving 7 bases not matched to a gene. The CDR3 contains 15 residues. The CDR3 DNA reads TGTGCCATCACTTCGGCAGGGGGCGACACCGGGGAGCTGTTTTTT. It is translated as CAITSAGGDTGELFF.

The J gene is TRBJ2-1, the V gene TRBV12-3 or TRBV12-4; D is ambiguous. The V end lost 8 bases, the J end lost 10 bases, and 12 bases lay between the germline ends. This CDR3 is 11 amino acids long. The DNA of the CDR3 is TGTGCCAGCGTGAGCCTCGGGGAGCAGTTCTTC. Its protein is CASVSLGEQFF.

Only one count was recorded for this clone. The V gene is TRBV28, the J gene TRBJ1-3; D is undetermined. Trimming pared 3 bases from V and 0 bases from J, leaving 9 bases between. The CDR3 is 15 amino acids. CDR1 and CDR2 from the germline V gene are MDHEN and SYDVKM. CDR3 loop: CASSFPRSSGNTIYF. The CDR3 nucleotides are TGTGCCAGCAGTTTCCCCCGGAGCTCTGGAAACACCATATATTTT.

The rearrangement joins TRBV19 to TRBJ1-2; 8 nucleotides line up with TRBD1. The CDR3 spans 13 residues. Per germline, CDR1 LNHDA and CDR2 SQIVND (reference sequence). The V segment lost 3 bases and the J segment 7 bases; nucleotides outside the gene matches: 4. CDR3 coding DNA: TGTGCCAGTAGTATGCAGGGGGCTGCTGGCTACACCTTC. This encodes CASSMQGAAGYTF. Full variable domain (rest looked up from reference TRBV19 and TRBJ1-2): DGGITQSPKYLFRKEGQNVTLSCEQNLNHDAMYWYRQDPGQGLRLIYYSQIVNDFQKGDIAEGYSVSREKKESFPLTVTSAQKNPTAFYLCASSMQGAAGYTFGSGTRLTVV.

The J gene is TRBJ2-5, the V gene TRBV30, with TRBD2 as a possible D gene (5 bases). Trimming shortened V by 4 bases and J by 4 bases, and 13 bases separated the two germline ends. CDR3 size: 13 residues. The germline V gene encodes CDR1 GTSNPN and CDR2 SVGIG (reference sequence). In DNA form, the CDR3 reads TGTGCCTGGACCCGGGGATTGATAGAGACCCAGTACTTC. It is translated as CAWTRGLIETQYF.

The chain links TRBV14 to TRBJ1-1, with 7 nucleotides matching TRBD1. Germline V gene sequence: CDR1 SGHDN, CDR2 FVKESK. The CDR3 spans 16 residues. Trimming cost V 3 bases and J 7 bases; bases outside gene matches: 14. In DNA, the CDR3 is TGTGCCAGCAGCCAGAGGACAGGAGGGGGAGTTAGTGAAGCTTTCTTT. Amino acids: CASSQRTGGGVSEAFF.

This clone showed up just a few times. The chain employs TRBV5-4 and TRBJ1-1, with 7 bases that match TRBD1. The CDR3 length is 14 residues. Germline CDR1 and CDR2: SGHNT and YYREEE (reference sequence). Trimming at V came to 5 bases and at J to 2 bases, leaving 6 bases not matched to a gene. The CDR3 DNA reads as TGTGCCAGCAGTAGAGGGGGCGCAAACACTGAAGCTTTCTTT. This sequence encodes CASSRGGANTEAFF.

This clone was observed a single time. The V and J genes are TRBV6-5 and TRBJ2-1; the D gene is possibly TRBD2 (5 bases). V shed 4 bases and J shed 8 bases, with 12 bases lying between them. The germline V gene encodes CDR1 MNHEY and CDR2 SVGAGI. The length of the CDR3 is 13 residues. This CDR3 reads CASSSDFLDEQFF. CDR3 DNA sequence: TGTGCCAGCAGTTCGGACTTCTTGGATGAGCAGTTCTTC.

The genes are TRBV28 and TRBJ1-1; maybe TRBD1 (6 bases). Germline values: CDR1 MDHEN, CDR2 SYDVKM. The CDR3 sequence is 15 residues long. V shed 6 bases and J shed 5 bases, with 19 bases lying between them. The CDR3 DNA sequence: TGTGCCAGCAGCACCTTGGGGGCGCTTGGGACTGAAGCTTTCTTT. Its protein is CASSTLGALGTEAFF.

This chain uses TRBV10-3 with TRBJ2-7; 7 nucleotides line up with TRBD1. V shed 1 base, J shed 2 bases, and the junction held 2 bases outside the gene matches. Germline CDR1 is ENHRY and CDR2 is SYGVKD. There are 14 residues in the CDR3. This chain's CDR3 is CAISEYRGPYEQYF. The CDR3 DNA reads TGTGCCATCAGTGAGTACAGGGGTCCCTACGAGCAGTACTTC.

The chain links TRBV7-6 to TRBJ2-5; D is undetermined. Germline-derived CDR1 and CDR2 are SGHVS and FNYEAQ. The V end was cut by 3 bases, the J end by 3 bases, with 11 bases between. The CDR3 contains 14 residues. CDR3 sequence reads: CASSFSRVEETQYF. CDR3 coding DNA: TGTGCCAGCAGCTTTAGCCGGGTAGAAGAGACCCAGTACTTC.

V gene TRBV4-1 combines with J gene TRBJ1-2; weak D call: TRBD1 (6 bases). Trimming took off 0 bases at V and 7 bases at J, with 12 bases between the two ends. The V gene's germline CDR1 is MGHRA and CDR2 YSYEKL. CDR3 size: 14 residues. CDR3 protein: CASSQEGQSRGYTF. DNA for the CDR3: TGCGCCAGCAGCCAAGAAGGACAGTCTCGTGGCTACACCTTC.

This clone was seen only once. The V gene is TRBV28, the J gene TRBJ1-2, with TRBD1 matching over 8 bases. With V trimmed by 6 bases and J by 2 bases, 11 bases remained unmatched. This CDR3 region has 16 residues. CDR1 is MDHEN, CDR2 SYDVKM, per germline. CDR3 residues: CASRNRDRFQNYGYTF. As DNA, the CDR3 is TGTGCCAGCAGAAACCGGGACAGGTTTCAGAACTATGGCTACACCTTC.

V and J are TRBV11-3 and TRBJ2-2; 11 bases align to TRBD2. The CDR3 sequence is 16 residues long. Trimming cost V 5 bases and J 1 base; bases outside gene matches: 3. Germline values: CDR1 SGHNT, CDR2 YENEEA. CDR3 bases: TGTGCCAGCAGCCCCGGACTAGCGGGGAACACCGGGGAGCTGTTTTTT. This sequence encodes CASSPGLAGNTGELFF. The full variable domain, completed using reference TRBV11-3 and TRBJ2-2, is EAGVVQSPRYKIIEKKQPVAFWCNPISGHNTLYWYLQNLGQGPELLIRYENEEAVDDSQLPKDRFSAERLKGVDSTLKIQPAELGDSAVYLCASSPGLAGNTGELFFGEGSRLTVL.

This clone was detected only once. This sequence joins TRBV27 and TRBJ2-7, with a possible D match to TRBD2 (5 bases). The CDR3 sequence is 14 residues long. The ends were cut back, 5 bases at V and 2 bases at J, with 13 bases in the middle. CDR1 is MNHEY, CDR2 SMNVEV, per germline (reference sequence). CDR3 region: CASSPQLGAYEQYF. The CDR3 nucleotides are TGTGCCAGCAGTCCCCAACTAGGAGCCTACGAGCAGTACTTC.

The chain joins TRBV19 to TRBJ2-3; TRBD1 matches at 12 bases. Germline CDR1 reads LNHDA; CDR2 reads SQIVND (reference sequence). This CDR3 comprises 17 residues. V gave up 5 bases and J gave up 0 bases; unmatched junction bases: 6. Written as DNA, the CDR3 is TGTGCCAGTAGTGGGGACAGGGGGCTCGGAAGCACAGATACGCAGTATTTT. It encodes CASSGDRGLGSTDTQYF.

This chain connects TRBV5-4 to TRBJ2-2; 7 bases line up with TRBD2. The germline V gene encodes CDR1 SGHNT and CDR2 YYREEE (reference sequence). The CDR3 loop spans 17 amino acids. The V gene end was trimmed by 3 bases and the J gene end by 6 bases; junction bases not matched to a gene: 14. The CDR3 is CASSSGGRSGKAGELFF. The CDR3 bases are TGTGCCAGCAGCTCAGGCGGTAGAAGCGGGAAGGCCGGGGAGCTGTTTTTT.

The chain joins TRBV27 to TRBJ1-1; D call uncertain. This CDR3 has 12 residues. V was pared by 5 bases and J by 6 bases, with 10 bases between. Germline CDR1 MNHEY, CDR2 SMNVEV (reference sequence). CDR3 sequence (DNA): TGTGCCAGCAGTCGTGGCAACGCTGAAGCTTTCTTT. Translating gives CASSRGNAEAFF.

This sequence joins TRBV9 and TRBJ2-7; perhaps TRBD1 as D (5 bases). In germline, CDR1 is SGDLS, CDR2 YYNGEE. The CDR3 length is 13 residues. Trimming removed 4 bases from V and 6 bases from J, with 14 bases in between. CDR3 sequence reads: CASSPLARGEQYF. The CDR3 DNA reads TGTGCCAGCAGCCCCCTGGCTAGGGGCGAGCAGTACTTC.

The gene calls are TRBV6-5 and TRBJ2-1; the D gene is possibly TRBD2 (7 bases). The CDR3 contains 15 residues. The V end lost 6 bases, the J end lost 4 bases, and 16 bases lay between the germline ends. Germline V lookup: CDR1 MNHEY, CDR2 SVGAGI. The CDR3 DNA sequence: TGTGCCAGCAGGAAAAAGCGGGACACATACAATGAGCAGTTCTTC. Translated, it gives CASRKKRDTYNEQFF.

This clone was seen once. The V gene is TRBV28, the J gene TRBJ2-3; 12 bases are a match to TRBD2. Germline V gene lookup returns CDR1 MDHEN and CDR2 SYDVKM. The CDR3 runs 15 residues. V was clipped by 5 bases and J by 8 bases; unmatched bases: 8. This CDR3 is CASSRLAGGPVTQYF. The CDR3 DNA reads TGTGCCAGCAGTCGTCTAGCGGGAGGGCCAGTTACGCAGTATTTT.